This is a list of T cell receptor beta chains from one sample in a study of T cell responses to AZD1222 COVID-19 vaccine. Assay: immunoSEQ multiplex PCR; the TCRdb copy retains only in-frame clones and omits some. The table includes some 160,000 clones, about nine tenths detected once. Sequencing used peripheral blood, obtained on day 0 of AZD1222 vaccination. These receptors all come from an adult in good health. CDR3s include the opening cysteine and the closing phenylalanine or tryptophan. The order of the fields is clone size, V gene, D gene, J gene, CDR3 protein, CDR3 DNA. D genes are given only for firm matches. Size tells how often a clone was seen (once, few, many) or the class of an expanded clone, and some rows leave it out.

clone size: few; V gene: TRBV7-2; D gene: TRBD1; J gene: TRBJ2-4; CDR3 protein: CASSPEGAVAKNIQYF; CDR3 DNA: TGTGCCAGCAGCCCAGAGGGGGCAGTAGCCAAAAACATTCAGTACTTC
clone size: NA; V gene: TRBV27; D gene: NA; J gene: TRBJ1-1; CDR3 protein: CASRSLKSSPEAFF; CDR3 DNA: TGTGCCAGCAGATCCTTAAAGAGCAGTCCTGAAGCTTTCTTT
clone size: NA; V gene: TRBV3-1/TRBV3-2; D gene: NA; J gene: TRBJ1-1; CDR3 protein: CASSRQRNTEAFF; CDR3 DNA: TGTGCCAGCAGCAGACAGAGGAACACTGAAGCTTTCTTT
clone size: NA; V gene: TRBV21-1; D gene: NA; J gene: TRBJ2-5; CDR3 protein: CASSKKPRQGTETQYF; CDR3 DNA: TGTGCCAGCAGCAAAAAGCCCCGACAGGGTACAGAGACCCAGTACTTC
clone size: NA; V gene: TRBV28; D gene: NA; J gene: TRBJ2-7; CDR3 protein: CASSSGTFSYEQYF; CDR3 DNA: TGTGCCAGCAGTTCCGGGACTTTCTCCTACGAGCAGTACTTC
clone size: NA; V gene: TRBV9; D gene: NA; J gene: TRBJ2-5; CDR3 protein: CASSVGEGRGSETQYF; CDR3 DNA: TGTGCCAGCAGCGTAGGAGAGGGGAGGGGGAGCGAGACCCAGTACTTC
clone size: NA; V gene: TRBV7-9; D gene: NA; J gene: TRBJ2-2; CDR3 protein: CASSLSGFTGELFF; CDR3 DNA: TGTGCCAGCAGCTTGTCAGGGTTCACCGGGGAGCTGTTTTTT
clone size: few; V gene: TRBV3-1/TRBV3-2; D gene: NA; J gene: TRBJ2-7; CDR3 protein: CASSQGKGRFYEQYF; CDR3 DNA: TGTGCCAGCAGCCAGGGTAAGGGGAGATTCTACGAGCAGTACTTC
clone size: NA; V gene: TRBV6-5; D gene: NA; J gene: TRBJ1-2; CDR3 protein: CASSSDLTGSWYGYTF; CDR3 DNA: TGTGCCAGCAGTTCAGACTTAACAGGGTCGTGGTATGGCTACACCTTC
clone size: NA; V gene: TRBV19; D gene: TRBD1; J gene: TRBJ1-1; CDR3 protein: CASSIGGQGFF; CDR3 DNA: TGTGCCAGTAGTATAGGGGGACAGGGTTTCTTT
clone size: NA; V gene: TRBV25-1; D gene: NA; J gene: TRBJ1-1; CDR3 protein: CATRGILTEAFF; CDR3 DNA: TGTGCCACCAGAGGGATACTCACTGAAGCTTTCTTT
clone size: few; V gene: TRBV11-2; D gene: NA; J gene: TRBJ2-2; CDR3 protein: CASSLVGGFVPGELFF; CDR3 DNA: TGTGCCAGCAGCTTAGTCGGGGGATTCGTGCCCGGGGAGCTGTTTTTT
clone size: NA; V gene: TRBV6-2/TRBV6-3; D gene: NA; J gene: TRBJ1-5; CDR3 protein: CASSYDWPGSGGQPQHF; CDR3 DNA: TGTGCCAGCAGTTACGATTGGCCAGGGTCGGGGGGTCAGCCCCAGCATTTT
clone size: NA; V gene: TRBV28; D gene: NA; J gene: TRBJ1-1; CDR3 protein: CASSHPRRGMNTEAFF; CDR3 DNA: TGTGCCAGCAGTCACCCAAGGAGGGGCATGAACACTGAAGCTTTCTTT
clone size: NA; V gene: TRBV18; D gene: TRBD2; J gene: TRBJ2-1; CDR3 protein: CASSPTSGYNEQFF; CDR3 DNA: TGTGCCAGCTCACCTACTAGCGGCTACAATGAGCAGTTCTTC
clone size: NA; V gene: TRBV30; D gene: NA; J gene: TRBJ2-3; CDR3 protein: CAWSVPVGTDTQYF; CDR3 DNA: TGTGCCTGGAGTGTCCCCGTAGGGACAGATACGCAGTATTTT
clone size: NA; V gene: TRBV7-8; D gene: NA; J gene: TRBJ1-5; CDR3 protein: CASSLEQNQPQHF; CDR3 DNA: TGTGCCAGCAGCTTAGAACAGAACCAGCCCCAGCATTTT
clone size: NA; V gene: TRBV9; D gene: NA; J gene: TRBJ1-1; CDR3 protein: CASSVALGMNTEAFF; CDR3 DNA: TGTGCCAGCAGCGTAGCTCTAGGGATGAACACTGAAGCTTTCTTT
clone size: once; V gene: TRBV2; D gene: NA; J gene: TRBJ1-6; CDR3 protein: CASRVVQGYNSPLHF; CDR3 DNA: TGTGCCAGCAGAGTTGTACAGGGCTATAATTCACCCCTCCACTTT
clone size: few; V gene: TRBV4-3; D gene: TRBD1; J gene: TRBJ2-7; CDR3 protein: CASSQERGQGIYEQYF; CDR3 DNA: TGCGCCAGCAGCCAAGAGAGAGGACAGGGTATCTACGAGCAGTACTTC
clone size: NA; V gene: TRBV6-5; D gene: TRBD1; J gene: TRBJ1-4; CDR3 protein: CASSIGTAREKLFF; CDR3 DNA: TGTGCCAGCAGCATCGGGACAGCCAGGGAAAAACTGTTTTTT
clone size: NA; V gene: TRBV9; D gene: NA; J gene: TRBJ1-2; CDR3 protein: CASSVEGGGLYGYTF; CDR3 DNA: TGTGCCAGCAGCGTAGAGGGGGGCGGTCTCTATGGCTACACCTTC
clone size: once; V gene: TRBV6-5; D gene: TRBD1; J gene: TRBJ1-5; CDR3 protein: CASRGTGGGNQPQHF; CDR3 DNA: TGTGCCAGCAGGGGGACAGGGGGCGGCAATCAGCCCCAGCATTTT
clone size: NA; V gene: TRBV6-5; D gene: TRBD2; J gene: TRBJ2-2; CDR3 protein: CASHPLAGGVGELFF; CDR3 DNA: TGTGCCTCTCACCCACTAGCGGGAGGTGTCGGGGAGCTGTTTTTT
clone size: NA; V gene: TRBV5-6; D gene: NA; J gene: TRBJ1-1; CDR3 protein: CASSLVEGTTEAFF; CDR3 DNA: TGTGCCAGCAGCTTGGTAGAAGGGACCACTGAAGCTTTCTTT
clone size: NA; V gene: TRBV28; D gene: TRBD1; J gene: TRBJ2-2; CDR3 protein: CASRTQGSPGELFF; CDR3 DNA: TGTGCCAGCAGAACACAGGGGAGTCCCGGGGAGCTGTTTTTT
clone size: NA; V gene: TRBV29-1; D gene: NA; J gene: TRBJ2-5; CDR3 protein: CSVASADRQETQYF; CDR3 DNA: TGCAGCGTTGCGAGTGCGGACAGACAAGAGACCCAGTACTTC
clone size: NA; V gene: TRBV30; D gene: NA; J gene: TRBJ1-1; CDR3 protein: CAWRGSNTEAFF; CDR3 DNA: TGTGCCTGGAGGGGTTCGAACACTGAAGCTTTCTTT
clone size: NA; V gene: TRBV10-3; D gene: NA; J gene: TRBJ1-6; CDR3 protein: CAISEVKLSPLHF; CDR3 DNA: TGTGCCATCAGTGAAGTAAAGCTATCGCCCCTCCACTTT
clone size: NA; V gene: TRBV3-1/TRBV3-2; D gene: TRBD2; J gene: TRBJ2-2; CDR3 protein: CASSQALGPTSGGLTVNTGELFF; CDR3 DNA: TGTGCCAGCAGCCAAGCATTGGGTCCGACGAGCGGGGGCTTGACCGTAAACACCGGGGAGCTGTTTTTT
clone size: NA; V gene: TRBV28; D gene: NA; J gene: TRBJ2-5; CDR3 protein: CASSLIALETQYF; CDR3 DNA: TGTGCCAGCAGTTTGATAGCGTTGGAGACCCAGTACTTC
clone size: NA; V gene: TRBV30; D gene: TRBD1; J gene: TRBJ2-1; CDR3 protein: CAWRWDRYNEQFF; CDR3 DNA: TGTGCCTGGAGGTGGGACAGATACAATGAGCAGTTCTTC
clone size: once; V gene: TRBV7-3; D gene: TRBD1; J gene: TRBJ2-5; CDR3 protein: CASSLTGTGGRETQYF; CDR3 DNA: TGTGCCAGCAGCTTAACGGGGACAGGGGGTCGAGAGACCCAGTACTTC
clone size: NA; V gene: TRBV30; D gene: NA; J gene: TRBJ2-7; CDR3 protein: CAWSVRGYEQYF; CDR3 DNA: TGTGCCTGGAGTGTCCGGGGCTACGAGCAGTACTTC
clone size: NA; V gene: TRBV5-5; D gene: TRBD1; J gene: TRBJ2-2; CDR3 protein: CASSPGDRETGELFF; CDR3 DNA: TGTGCCAGCAGCCCGGGGGACAGGGAGACCGGGGAGCTGTTTTTT
clone size: NA; V gene: TRBV11-3; D gene: NA; J gene: TRBJ1-2; CDR3 protein: CARGQSGYGYTF; CDR3 DNA: TGTGCCAGAGGACAGAGCGGCTATGGCTACACCTTC
clone size: NA; V gene: TRBV19; D gene: TRBD2; J gene: TRBJ2-3; CDR3 protein: CASSRLAAGDTQYF; CDR3 DNA: TGTGCCAGTAGTAGACTAGCGGCGGGAGATACGCAGTATTTT
clone size: NA; V gene: TRBV3-1/TRBV3-2; D gene: NA; J gene: TRBJ1-1; CDR3 protein: CASSQEGANTEAFF; CDR3 DNA: TGTGCCAGCAGCCAAGAAGGGGCGAACACTGAAGCTTTCTTT
clone size: NA; V gene: TRBV9; D gene: NA; J gene: TRBJ1-2; CDR3 protein: CASSVDPRTANYGYTF; CDR3 DNA: TGTGCCAGCAGCGTAGACCCCAGGACTGCTAACTATGGCTACACCTTC
clone size: NA; V gene: TRBV11-2; D gene: NA; J gene: TRBJ1-1; CDR3 protein: CASSLGTLNPPPEAFF; CDR3 DNA: TGTGCCAGCAGCTTAGGGACCCTTAACCCGCCCCCTGAAGCTTTCTTT
clone size: NA; V gene: TRBV4-2; D gene: TRBD2; J gene: TRBJ2-3; CDR3 protein: CASSTRGLAGSTDTQYF; CDR3 DNA: TGTGCCAGCAGCACCCGGGGACTAGCGGGTAGTACAGATACGCAGTATTTT
clone size: NA; V gene: TRBV9; D gene: NA; J gene: TRBJ2-2; CDR3 protein: CASSVGLLGRTGELFF; CDR3 DNA: TGTGCCAGCAGCGTAGGGCTACTCGGGCGGACCGGGGAGCTGTTTTTT
clone size: NA; V gene: TRBV2; D gene: NA; J gene: TRBJ1-1; CDR3 protein: CASSFETEAFF; CDR3 DNA: TGTGCCAGCAGTTTCGAAACTGAAGCTTTCTTT
clone size: NA; V gene: TRBV28; D gene: TRBD2; J gene: TRBJ2-3; CDR3 protein: CASTLLAGVTDTQYF; CDR3 DNA: TGTGCCAGCACCCTCCTAGCGGGAGTTACAGATACGCAGTATTTT
clone size: NA; V gene: TRBV9; D gene: NA; J gene: TRBJ1-1; CDR3 protein: CASSGGQYTEAFF; CDR3 DNA: TGTGCCAGCAGTGGGGGCCAGTACACTGAAGCTTTCTTT
clone size: few; V gene: TRBV7-9; D gene: NA; J gene: TRBJ1-1; CDR3 protein: CASSSRGPDYAFF; CDR3 DNA: TGTGCCAGCAGCTCCCGCGGGCCAGACTACGCTTTCTTT
clone size: once; V gene: TRBV5-1; D gene: NA; J gene: TRBJ1-4; CDR3 protein: CASSLRGGANEKLFF; CDR3 DNA: TGCGCCAGCAGCTTGAGGGGGGGAGCTAATGAAAAACTGTTTTTT
clone size: NA; V gene: TRBV24-1; D gene: NA; J gene: TRBJ2-3; CDR3 protein: CATRDGSTDTQYF; CDR3 DNA: TGTGCCACCAGGGATGGTAGCACAGATACGCAGTATTTT
clone size: NA; V gene: TRBV14; D gene: TRBD1; J gene: TRBJ1-1; CDR3 protein: CASSQRVGWPGGSEAFF; CDR3 DNA: TGTGCCAGCAGCCAACGAGTGGGTTGGCCAGGGGGCTCTGAAGCTTTCTTT
clone size: NA; V gene: TRBV28; D gene: NA; J gene: TRBJ1-2; CDR3 protein: CASSSLTLSWRFNYGYTF; CDR3 DNA: TGTGCCAGCAGTTCTCTTACCCTAAGCTGGAGGTTCAACTATGGCTACACCTTC
clone size: NA; V gene: TRBV5-1; D gene: TRBD2; J gene: TRBJ2-3; CDR3 protein: CASMTSGSTDTQYF; CDR3 DNA: TGCGCCAGCATGACTAGCGGTAGCACAGATACGCAGTATTTT
clone size: once; V gene: TRBV4-3; D gene: TRBD1; J gene: TRBJ1-1; CDR3 protein: CASSQQGANTEAFF; CDR3 DNA: TGCGCCAGCAGCCAACAGGGGGCAAACACTGAAGCTTTCTTT
clone size: few; V gene: TRBV6-1; D gene: NA; J gene: TRBJ2-5; CDR3 protein: CASSEARDLETQYF; CDR3 DNA: TGTGCCAGCAGTGAAGCAAGGGACCTGGAGACCCAGTACTTC
clone size: NA; V gene: TRBV30; D gene: NA; J gene: TRBJ2-3; CDR3 protein: CAWGTGAPDTQYF; CDR3 DNA: TGTGCCTGGGGGACGGGAGCCCCAGATACGCAGTATTTT
clone size: NA; V gene: TRBV6-5; D gene: NA; J gene: TRBJ1-2; CDR3 protein: CASSPRQGQGYTF; CDR3 DNA: TGTGCCAGCAGTCCCCGTCAGGGCCAGGGCTACACCTTC
clone size: few; V gene: TRBV18; D gene: NA; J gene: TRBJ1-6; CDR3 protein: CASSPQKPPLHF; CDR3 DNA: TGTGCCAGCTCACCACAGAAGCCACCCCTCCACTTT
clone size: NA; V gene: TRBV7-9; D gene: TRBD1; J gene: TRBJ1-1; CDR3 protein: CASSSEGGAEAFF; CDR3 DNA: TGTGCCAGCAGCTCGGAAGGGGGCGCGGAAGCTTTCTTT
clone size: NA; V gene: TRBV25-1; D gene: NA; J gene: TRBJ1-3; CDR3 protein: CASSPRISSTGNTIYF; CDR3 DNA: TGTGCCAGCAGTCCCCGGATCTCCTCTACTGGAAACACCATATATTTT
clone size: NA; V gene: TRBV7-9; D gene: TRBD1; J gene: TRBJ1-6; CDR3 protein: CASSLGGGQPNSPLHF; CDR3 DNA: TGTGCCAGCAGCTTAGGGGGGGGACAGCCTAATTCACCCCTCCACTTT